This TCR beta chain originates from a study of cytomegalovirus exposure and HLA in healthy donors (dated by TCRdb to about 2017). Study-wide context: An earlier analysis of roughly 610 of the donors reported approximately 300 Gb of sequence data and approximately 120 million unique TCR beta sequences obtained from about 170 million T cells. An early release covering more than 500 HLA-typed donors comprised about 300 gigabases of sequencing data and 85 million to 100 million unique TCR sequences. Of the roughly 400 genotyped donors, around 81% fell in the genetic ancestry cluster associated with self-reported Caucasian donors. The study aimed to test whether cataloging public T cell receptors could reveal signatures of past pathogen exposure. The study profiled the T cell repertoires of more than 500 subjects by immunosequencing and related them to cytomegalovirus serostatus. A separate validation cohort of 100 to 150 different subjects was used in addition to the roughly 620-subject first cohort. The study combined high-throughput TCR immunosequencing, statistical association of individual TCRs with disease status, and machine learning to predict cytomegalovirus infection status. To study patterns of TCR occurrence, a later analysis re-analyzed previously published TCR beta repertoires from around 660 donors and added high-resolution HLA genotyping. In the later analysis, no new phenotypic data were used to find candidate immune exposures; instead, reliance was placed on TCR beta sequences and their occurrence across donors. An earlier analysis of 500 to 750 of the donors applied high-throughput TCR beta sequencing to assess whether each TCR beta V gene segment acted as functional or pseudogenic. Donor age, sex, ethnicity and CMV serostatus were compiled alongside the repertoire data. In a later genetic analysis, genome-wide SNP genotypes for about three fifths of the roughly 670 donors were used, and that subset was treated as a discovery cohort. All discovery cohort repertoires had been generated on a single sequencing platform. HLA typing covered class I and class II loci at four-digit resolution. The number of donors typed differed by locus, with roughly 629-640 for A, B, C, DRB1 and DQB1, more than 500 for DQA1, 600 to 610 for DPA1, and some 450 for DPB1. Four to six DR-DQ haplotypes were handled as single units for association and clustering, since linkage in the cohort was strong. Among under 450 genotyped donors of the cohort, an average of 235,054 unique TCR beta nucleotide sequences were sequenced per donor, 15% to 20% of them non-productive.

Receptors were amplified or captured by the immunoSEQ multiplex PCR assay. A mixture of 60 forward primers for TCR Vbeta segments and 13 reverse primers for TCR Jbeta segments was used in the multiplex PCR. A multiplex PCR assay on genomic DNA amplified the CDR3 region of rearranged TCR beta genes. The amplified TCR beta libraries were sequenced on the Illumina HiSeq System as 87-base-pair reads. Turning to the authors' computational methods: Across the 700 or so repertoires, a later analysis counted roughly 84 million unique TCR beta chains, around 11 million of which were shared by at least two donors. To remove PCR and sequencing errors, raw reads were error-corrected and collapsed into unique sequences using a nearest-neighbor algorithm that merged closely related sequences. To assign V, D and J gene segments, CDR3 sequences were aligned to IMGT reference sequences. For a sequence to be retained, at least a six-nucleotide match to both a V gene segment and a J gene segment was required. A rearrangement was called productive if the CDR3 had no stop codons and remained in frame with V and J, and every other rearrangement was called non-productive. Following IMGT convention, CDR3 was defined as the stretch from the second conserved V-encoded cysteine up to the conserved J-encoded phenylalanine. Sequences without an unambiguous match to a single V gene segment were excluded from the earlier analysis of several hundred of the donors. An earlier analysis of 450 to 650 of the donors called V segments functional above 56.7% productive rearrangements and segregating when the between-donor standard deviation exceeded 5%. A statistical classification framework was developed to diagnose cytomegalovirus status using the catalog of TCR beta chain sequences. V and J gene assignment, in a later analysis, came from comparing TCR nucleotide sequences with IMGT/GENE-DB human TR gene sequences. The TCRdist pipeline was used in a later analysis to assign CDR3 sequences and most-parsimonious VDJ recombination scenarios. In a later analysis, every TCR beta chain was defined by the combination of its CDR3 amino acid sequence and its V-gene family, and reads without a unique V-gene family were dropped. To address suspected cross-contamination and a sequencing artifact, a later analysis removed roughly 580 highly shared, low-generation-probability nucleotide sequences. In a later analysis, a clonal expansion index was calculated for each public chain from normalized within-repertoire ranks of inferred template counts. In a later analysis, generation probabilities were computed using a VDJ recombination model fitted to out-of-frame rearrangements, and the results were checked against IGoR. Hypergeometric tests were used in a later analysis to score TCR-TCR, TCR-HLA and TCR-CMV co-occurrence, with a repertoire-size bias correction applied to the TCR pairs. In a later analysis, false discovery rates were estimated by permuting HLA or CMV assignments 20 times. In a later analysis, co-occurring TCRs were grouped with DBSCAN, and TCRdist sequence similarity was added when clustering was performed within HLA-allele-positive subsets. Co-occurrence clustering excluded repertoires with fewer than 30,000 or more than 120,000 public chains, plus five with anomalous nucleotide sharing. The table was pulled from immuneACCESS by TCRdb, which kept in-frame rearrangements only. Such tables lose some clones; where checked, under half of the loss comes from unresolved V genes, and the rest has no known cause. That table gives V, J and clone size, and the DNA gave D and trimming. The sample yields fewer than 95,000 clones; 60% to 75% were counted once. The ten largest clones represent about 15% of the sample.

Trimming costs V 1 base and J 7 bases, and their ends lie 17 bases apart. CDR3 length: 16 amino acids, cysteine to phenylalanine. The read is trimmed to its CDR3 DNA, 48 bases read in frame from base 1. Taken from the germline V gene, the CDR1 and CDR2 loops are SGHVS and FNYEAQ. Paper-wide results and their limitations: HLA typing was unavailable for some donors at each locus, so association tests used only the typed subset. A cluster of highly shared sequence variants was judged likely to be a technical artifact of the sequencing pipeline. Because the 87-base-pair reads could not distinguish some IMGT-functional V segments, including TRBV6-2 and TRBV6-3, those segments were excluded. According to the authors, the approach could potentially be generalized to other disease states and immunological phenotypes. Most TCR sequences were seen in very few donors, while some public TCRs were found in many individuals. Linkage disequilibrium might explain the correlated functional status among segregating V segments, but an unknown experimental factor could not be excluded. Compared with equally common non-associated chains, HLA-associated TCR beta chains in a later analysis were more clonally expanded and had lower generation probabilities. The presence/absence analyses assumed that sequencing depth was roughly uniform across donors, and that assumption may not be true. At a false discovery rate of 0.05, a later analysis linked around 17,000 TCR beta sequences to specific HLA alleles. The study listed approximately 160 TCR beta chains as associated with cytomegalovirus. Assigning TCR associations to individual alleles was difficult when HLA alleles, especially DR and DQ, strongly co-occurred. The classifier was reported to diagnose cytomegalovirus status with high specificity and sensitivity in both the original and validation cohorts. In an earlier analysis of some 640 of the donors, most TCR beta V segments were observed in productive rearrangements about 87% or about 30% of the time, broadly matching IMGT annotations. Several of the top co-occurrence clusters appeared to be linked to parvovirus B19, influenza, CMV and Epstein-Barr virus, according to a later analysis. In a later analysis, the rate of TCR association differed among HLA loci, with DRB1 alleles having the most associated TCRs and HLA-C alleles having the fewest. Approximately 16 rarely observed V segments, including chromosome 9 orphons, were excluded from the earlier analysis of a few hundred of the donors because counts were too low. A further reported finding was that TCR beta sequences accurately predicted the HLA-A and HLA-B alleles for most subjects in the first cohort. The cohort was sequenced for TCR beta chains only, and without alpha or paired-chain data the features that could be detected were limited. For the cohort, immune exposure information was limited to CMV serostatus. An association between a missense DCLRE1C variant and V-gene and J-gene trimming of TCR beta chains was found in a later genetic analysis and replicated in an independent cohort. In a later analysis, most CMV-associated TCR beta chains were found to appear HLA-restricted, with HLA associations seemingly driven largely by CMV exposure. In vitro tests confirmed that a few of the cytomegalovirus-associated TCR beta chains recognize cytomegalovirus antigens. In a later genetic analysis, fewer N-insertions in productive TCRs were reported among donors in an Asian-associated ancestry cluster than the approximately 670-donor mean.

The cohort consisted of 666 healthy bone marrow donors. All cohort members were sampled while nominally healthy, although unrecorded immune exposures were likely present. The donor tested CMV seropositive and was one of the 289 seropositive cohort members. Each donor provided a peripheral blood sample, and peripheral blood mononuclear cells were used for TCR beta sequencing. The Qiagen DNeasy Blood Extraction Kit was used to extract genomic DNA from the blood cell samples. This clone was counted a few times. Its specific antigen is unknown. No qualities accompany the bases; no much larger clone lies one base away.

The sample was PBMCs. The receptor was derived from a woman in her thirties or forties in good health and CMV-seropositive. Recombination connected TRBV7-6 to TRBJ2-1, with TRBD2 as a weak D call on 6 bases. The sequenced DNA is TGTGCCAGCAGCTTAGAAGCGGGCGTGGGTGGGAATGAGCAGTTCTTC. Translated, this gives CASSLEAGVGGNEQFF.